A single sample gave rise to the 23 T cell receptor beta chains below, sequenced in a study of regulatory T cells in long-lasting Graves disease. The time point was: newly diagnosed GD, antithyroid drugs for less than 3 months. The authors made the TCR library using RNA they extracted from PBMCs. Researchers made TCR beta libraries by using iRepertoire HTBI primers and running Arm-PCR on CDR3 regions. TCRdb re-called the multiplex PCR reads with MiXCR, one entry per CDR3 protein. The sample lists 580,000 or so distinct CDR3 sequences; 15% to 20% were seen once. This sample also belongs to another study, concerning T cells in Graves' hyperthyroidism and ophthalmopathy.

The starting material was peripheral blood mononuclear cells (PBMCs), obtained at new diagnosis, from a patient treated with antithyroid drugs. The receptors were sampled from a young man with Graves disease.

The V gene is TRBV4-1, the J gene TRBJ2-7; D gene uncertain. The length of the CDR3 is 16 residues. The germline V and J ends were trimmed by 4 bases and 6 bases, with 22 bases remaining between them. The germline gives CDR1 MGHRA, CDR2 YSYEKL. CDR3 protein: CASSPGLNRVLSEQYF. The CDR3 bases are TGCGCCAGCAGCCCCGGCCTCAACAGAGTCCTGAGCGAGCAGTACTTC.

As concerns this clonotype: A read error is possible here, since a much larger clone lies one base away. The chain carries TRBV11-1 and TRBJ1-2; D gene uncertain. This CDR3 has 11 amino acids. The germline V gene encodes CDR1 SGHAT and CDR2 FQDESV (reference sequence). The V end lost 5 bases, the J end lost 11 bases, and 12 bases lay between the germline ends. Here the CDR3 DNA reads TGTGCCAGCAGCACTCCCCAAGGTTACACCTTC. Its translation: CASSTPQGYTF.

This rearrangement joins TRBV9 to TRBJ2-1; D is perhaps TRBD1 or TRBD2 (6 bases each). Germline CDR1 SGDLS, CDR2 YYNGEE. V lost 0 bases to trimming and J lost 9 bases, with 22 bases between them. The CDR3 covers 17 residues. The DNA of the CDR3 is TGTGCCAGCAGCGTAGATAAGGGGGGCGGCTCCGACCGTGAGCAGTTCTTC. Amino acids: CASSVDKGGGSDREQFF.

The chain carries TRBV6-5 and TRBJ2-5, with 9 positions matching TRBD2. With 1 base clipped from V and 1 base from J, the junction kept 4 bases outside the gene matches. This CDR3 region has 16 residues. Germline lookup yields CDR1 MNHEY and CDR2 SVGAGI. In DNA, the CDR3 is TGTGCCAGCAGTTACTTGGCGGGAGGGAGCCAAGAGACCCAGTACTTC. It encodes CASSYLAGGSQETQYF.

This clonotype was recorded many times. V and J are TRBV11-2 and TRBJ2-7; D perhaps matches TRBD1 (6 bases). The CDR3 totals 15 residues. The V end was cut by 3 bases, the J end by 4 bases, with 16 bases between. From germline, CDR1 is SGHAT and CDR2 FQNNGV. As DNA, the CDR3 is TGTGCCAGCAGCTTGACCCAGGGGATTGGTTACGAGCAGTACTTC. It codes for CASSLTQGIGYEQYF.

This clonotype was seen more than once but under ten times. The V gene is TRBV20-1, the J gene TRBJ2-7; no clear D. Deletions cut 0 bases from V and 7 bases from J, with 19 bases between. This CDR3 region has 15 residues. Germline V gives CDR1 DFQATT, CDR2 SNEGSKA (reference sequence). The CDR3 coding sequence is TGCAGTGCTAGAGAGGGCGGTGGGGTACCGGGTGAGCAGTACTTC. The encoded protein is CSAREGGGVPGEQYF.

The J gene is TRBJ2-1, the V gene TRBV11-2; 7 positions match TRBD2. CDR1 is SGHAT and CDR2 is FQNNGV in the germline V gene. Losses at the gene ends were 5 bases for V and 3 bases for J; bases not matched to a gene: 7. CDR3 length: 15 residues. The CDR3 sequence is CASSTLAELYNEQFF. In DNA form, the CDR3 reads TGTGCCAGCAGCACCCTAGCGGAACTCTACAATGAGCAGTTCTTC.

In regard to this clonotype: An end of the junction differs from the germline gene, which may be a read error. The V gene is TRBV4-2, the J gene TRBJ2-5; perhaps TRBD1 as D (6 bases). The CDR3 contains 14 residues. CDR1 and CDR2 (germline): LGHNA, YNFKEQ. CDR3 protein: CASSQVRGGETQYF. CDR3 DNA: TGTGCCAGCAGCCAAGTCAGGGGTGGGGAGACCCAATACTTC.

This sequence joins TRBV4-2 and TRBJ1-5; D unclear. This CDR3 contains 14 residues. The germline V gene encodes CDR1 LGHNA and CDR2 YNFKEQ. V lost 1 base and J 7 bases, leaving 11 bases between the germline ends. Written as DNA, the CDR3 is TGTGCCAGCAGCCAAGTTACGGGTACGCAGCCCCAGCATTTT. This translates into CASSQVTGTQPQHF.

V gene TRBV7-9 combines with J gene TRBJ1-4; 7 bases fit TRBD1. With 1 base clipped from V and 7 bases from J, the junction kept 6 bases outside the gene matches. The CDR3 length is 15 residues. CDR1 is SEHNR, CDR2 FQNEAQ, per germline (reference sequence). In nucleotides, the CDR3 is TGTGCCAGCAGCTTAGTGCAGGGGGTTAGTGAAAAACTGTTTTTT. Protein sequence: CASSLVQGVSEKLFF.

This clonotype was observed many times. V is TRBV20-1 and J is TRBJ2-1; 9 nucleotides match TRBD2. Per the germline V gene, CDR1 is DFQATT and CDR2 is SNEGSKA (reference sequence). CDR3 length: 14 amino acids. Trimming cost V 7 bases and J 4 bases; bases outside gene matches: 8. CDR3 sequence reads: CSGKTSGAYNEQFF. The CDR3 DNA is TGCAGTGGCAAGACTAGCGGAGCTTACAATGAGCAGTTCTTC.

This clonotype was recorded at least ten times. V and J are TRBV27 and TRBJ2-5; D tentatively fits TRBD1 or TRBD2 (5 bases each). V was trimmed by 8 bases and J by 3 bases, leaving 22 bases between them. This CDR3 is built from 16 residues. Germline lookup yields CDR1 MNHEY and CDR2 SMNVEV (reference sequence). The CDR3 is CASQRTGTWREETQYF. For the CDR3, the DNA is TGTGCCAGCCAACGTACGGGGACGTGGAGAGAAGAGACCCAGTACTTC.

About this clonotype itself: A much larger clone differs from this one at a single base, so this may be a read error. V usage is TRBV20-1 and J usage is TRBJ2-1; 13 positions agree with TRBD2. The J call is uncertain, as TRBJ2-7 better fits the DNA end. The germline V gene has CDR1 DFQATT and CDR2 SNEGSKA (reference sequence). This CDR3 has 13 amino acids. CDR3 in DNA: TGCAGTGCTAGGCCGGGACTAGCGGGAGAGCAGTACTTC. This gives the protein CSARPGLAGEQYF.

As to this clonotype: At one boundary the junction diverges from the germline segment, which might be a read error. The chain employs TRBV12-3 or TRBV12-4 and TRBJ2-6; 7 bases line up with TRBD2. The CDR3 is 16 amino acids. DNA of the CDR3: TGTACCAGCAGCCCGGGGGGTGCATCTGGGGCCAACGTCCTGACTTTC. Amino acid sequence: CTSSPGGASGANVLTF.

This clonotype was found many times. In DNA, the CDR3 is TGTGCCAGCAGCATGGGGGGACAGGGGAGCACTGAAGCTTTCTTT. Its translation: CASSMGGQGSTEAFF. The chain has TRBV11-2 and TRBJ1-1; 10 nucleotides match TRBD1. This CDR3 has 15 residues. Germline assignment: CDR1 SGHAT and CDR2 FQNNGV. The trim removed 5 bases at V and 4 bases at J, leaving 7 bases unmatched.

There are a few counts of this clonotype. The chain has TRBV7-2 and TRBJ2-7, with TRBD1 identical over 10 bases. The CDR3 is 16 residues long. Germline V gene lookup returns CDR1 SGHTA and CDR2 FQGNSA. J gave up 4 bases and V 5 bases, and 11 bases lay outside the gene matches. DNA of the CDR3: TGTGCCAGCAGCCCCCGTCCGACAGGGGGCTTGTACGAGCAGTACTTC. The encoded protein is CASSPRPTGGLYEQYF.

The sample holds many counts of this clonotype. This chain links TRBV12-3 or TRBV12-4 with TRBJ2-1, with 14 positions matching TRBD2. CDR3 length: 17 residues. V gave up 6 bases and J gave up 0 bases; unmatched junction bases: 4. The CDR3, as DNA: TGTGCCAGCAGGGGGGGGACTAGCGGGAGCTCCTACAATGAGCAGTTCTTC. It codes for CASRGGTSGSSYNEQFF.

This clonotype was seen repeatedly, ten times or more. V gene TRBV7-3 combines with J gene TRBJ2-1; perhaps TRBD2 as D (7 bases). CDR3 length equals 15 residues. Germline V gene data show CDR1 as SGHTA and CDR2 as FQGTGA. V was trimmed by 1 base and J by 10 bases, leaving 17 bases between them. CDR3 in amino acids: CASSLRGAGGDEQFF. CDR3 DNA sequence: TGTGCCAGCAGCTTAAGGGGGGCTGGGGGGGACGAGCAGTTCTTC.

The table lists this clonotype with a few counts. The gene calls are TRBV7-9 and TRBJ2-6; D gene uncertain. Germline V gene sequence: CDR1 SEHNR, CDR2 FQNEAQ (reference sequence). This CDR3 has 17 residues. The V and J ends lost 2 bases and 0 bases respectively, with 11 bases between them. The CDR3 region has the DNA TGTGCCAGCAGCTTAAGTTTGGCTGGCTCTGGGGCCAACGTCCTGACTTTC. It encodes CASSLSLAGSGANVLTF.

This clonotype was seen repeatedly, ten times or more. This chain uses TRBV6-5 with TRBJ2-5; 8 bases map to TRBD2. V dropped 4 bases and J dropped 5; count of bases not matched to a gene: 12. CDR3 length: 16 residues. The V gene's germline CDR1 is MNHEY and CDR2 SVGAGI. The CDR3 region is CASSFTVAGNKETQYF. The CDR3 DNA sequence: TGTGCCAGCAGTTTTACCGTAGCGGGAAACAAGGAGACCCAGTACTTC.

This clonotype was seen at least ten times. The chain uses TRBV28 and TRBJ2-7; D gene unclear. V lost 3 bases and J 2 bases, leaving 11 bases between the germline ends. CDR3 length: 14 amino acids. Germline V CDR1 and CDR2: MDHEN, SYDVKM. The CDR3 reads CASSFSDRAYEQYF. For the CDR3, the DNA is TGTGCCAGCAGTTTTTCGGACCGAGCCTACGAGCAGTACTTC.

CDR3 amino acids: CASSWGLAGVDGELFF. CDR3 in DNA: TGTGCCAGCAGCTGGGGACTAGCGGGAGTAGACGGGGAGCTGTTTTTT. The gene calls are TRBV11-2 and TRBJ2-2; 14 bases are shared with TRBD2. The CDR3 contains 16 residues. The J segment lost 7 bases and the V segment lost 4 bases, leaving 5 bases of the junction unmatched. Germline V gives CDR1 SGHAT, CDR2 FQNNGV.

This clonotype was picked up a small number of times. The CDR3 nucleotides read TGTGCCAGCAGTTTAAATCAGGGGGCGAGCACTGAAGCTTTCTTT. Protein: CASSLNQGASTEAFF. The chain has TRBV12-3 or TRBV12-4 and TRBJ1-1, with 8 bases fitting TRBD1. Losses at the gene ends were 2 bases for V and 4 bases for J; bases not matched to a gene: 6. The CDR3 is 15 residues long.